The clone carrying this T cell receptor (beta chain) is termed medium-sized. The data were taken from a study of early T cells in non-severe SARS-CoV-2 infection. Attachment of unique molecular identifiers to individual cDNA molecules was performed. TCRdb itself ran the 5' RACE reads through MiXCR, one entry per CDR3 protein. This table holds 55,000 to 80,000 distinct CDR3 sequences, about 12% found once. The V gene's germline CDR1 is LNHDA and CDR2 SQIVND (reference sequence). The ends lost 5 bases at V and 1 base at J; junction bases unmatched: 10. The CDR3 length is 17 residues. Sequencing input: whole blood. The TCR sequence derives from an adult who was a healthcare worker with PCR-confirmed SARS-CoV-2 infection or an uninfected control (not recorded which). The chain is built from TRBV19 and TRBJ2-4; TRBD1 aligns across 8 bases. The CDR3 DNA reads TGTGCCAGTAGTGGACCCTATTACAGGGGGGCCAAAAACATTCAGTACTTC. It specifies CASSGPYYRGAKNIQYF.